Presented here are 20 T cell receptor beta chains from one specimen sequenced in a study of blood T cell repertoires in COVID-19. Measured with immunoSEQ multiplex PCR; TCRdb has only the in-frame clones, and not every one. The table lists a few hundred thousand clones, about nine tenths of them singletons, with roughly 2% in the top ten. Input material: peripheral blood. The receptors stem from a woman aged 45-65 years who had recovered from COVID-19.

The rearrangement joins TRBV15 to TRBJ1-1; 8 nucleotides match TRBD1. V shed 5 bases, J shed 4 bases, and the junction held 6 bases outside the gene matches. The CDR3 has 14 amino acids. Germline CDR1 is LNHNV and CDR2 is YYDKDF (reference sequence). For the CDR3, the DNA is TGTGCCACCAGCGTGGACAGGGTGAGCACTGAAGCTTTCTTT. This encodes CATSVDRVSTEAFF.

The chain combines TRBV2 with TRBJ1-1, with 7 nucleotides matching TRBD1. Trimming cost V 7 bases and J 7 bases; bases outside gene matches: 12. The CDR3 contains 14 residues. CDR1 is SNHLY and CDR2 is FYNNEI in the germline V gene. The CDR3 region has the DNA TGTGCCAGCACATTGGACAGGACCCTTAGTGAAGCTTTCTTT. This encodes CASTLDRTLSEAFF. The variable domain in full, completed from reference TRBV2 and TRBJ1-1, reads EPEVTQTPSHQVTQMGQEVILRCVPISNHLYFYWYRQILGQKVEFLVSFYNNEISEKSEIFDDQFSVERPDGSNFTLKIRSTKLEDSAMYFCASTLDRTLSEAFFGQGTRLTVV.

The chain is built from TRBV3-1 (or the pseudogene TRBV3-2) and TRBJ2-7; 9 bases fit TRBD2. Germline CDR1 and CDR2: LGHDT and YNNKEL (reference sequence). Trimming at V came to 3 bases and at J to 1 base, leaving 7 bases not matched to a gene. The CDR3 is made up of 16 amino acids. The CDR3 DNA is TGTGCCAGCAGCCATTTTAGCGGGAGTAGTTCCTACGAGCAGTACTTC. This translates into CASSHFSGSSSYEQYF.

The gene calls are TRBV7-2 and TRBJ2-3, with 7 bases aligning to TRBD2. The V and J ends lost 2 bases and 7 bases, in that order; junction bases with no gene match: 9. The CDR3 extends over 15 amino acids. Germline-derived CDR1 and CDR2 are SGHTA and FQGNSA. CDR3 in DNA: TGTGCCAGCAGCTTACCCGGGAGGCTCACCAATACGCAGTATTTT. Residues: CASSLPGRLTNTQYF.

This clone was found once. The gene calls are TRBV28 and TRBJ1-5; D is possibly TRBD1 (6 bases). The V gene lost 9 bases and the J gene lost 10 bases, with 22 bases spanning the gap. The V gene's germline CDR1 is MDHEN and CDR2 SYDVKM. The CDR3 is 14 residues long. The CDR3 DNA follows: TGTGCCAGTCGGACCAGGACAGACAACCAACCCCAGCATTTT. It specifies CASRTRTDNQPQHF.

The rearrangement joins TRBV12-3 or TRBV12-4 to TRBJ1-2; a possible D gene is TRBD1 (5 bases). CDR3 size: 13 residues. The V end lost 6 bases, the J end lost 2 bases, and 10 bases lay between the germline ends. CDR3 bases: TGTGCCAGCAGCCGACAGCAGAACTATGGCTACACCTTC. Translating gives CASSRQQNYGYTF.

V is TRBV27 and J is TRBJ1-1, with D possibly matching TRBD1 (6 bases). The V gene lost 5 bases and the J gene lost 0 bases, with 10 bases spanning the gap. Germline V lookup: CDR1 MNHEY, CDR2 SMNVEV (reference sequence). The length of the CDR3 is 14 residues. This CDR3 is CASSRDRLNTEAFF. Here the CDR3 DNA reads TGTGCCAGCAGTCGAGACAGGTTGAACACTGAAGCTTTCTTT.

In this sample, this clone turned up once. The chain couples TRBV7-9 to TRBJ1-5, with D maybe TRBD1 (5 bases). This CDR3 region has 14 residues. The V and J ends lost 1 base and 6 bases respectively, with 10 bases between them. Germline V CDR1 and CDR2: SEHNR, FQNEAQ (reference sequence). The CDR3 bases are TGTGCCAGCAGCTTAGGGGGCGTAGGTCAGCCCCAGCATTTT. Protein product: CASSLGGVGQPQHF.

The chain is built from TRBV12-3 or TRBV12-4 and TRBJ1-3, with D possibly being TRBD1 (6 bases). V was trimmed by 4 bases and J by 4 bases, leaving 8 bases between them. CDR3 length: 13 amino acids. CDR3 protein: CASSSGTGNTIYF. For the CDR3, the DNA is TGTGCCAGCAGTTCTGGGACAGGAAACACCATATATTTT.

This clone has only a few counts. The V gene is TRBV7-9, the J gene TRBJ1-5, with TRBD1 identical over 7 bases. The CDR3 loop spans 14 amino acids. The germline V gene has CDR1 SEHNR and CDR2 FQNEAQ (reference sequence). V lost 5 bases and J lost 1; bases outside the gene matches: 2. The CDR3 nucleotides are TGTGCCAGCAGCGCGACAGGGAGCAATCAGCCCCAGCATTTT. As protein: CASSATGSNQPQHF.

V and J are TRBV7-2 and TRBJ1-1; D is ambiguous. Trimming took 2 bases from V and 7 from J, leaving 11 bases between them. The CDR3 is 13 amino acids. The germline CDR1 and CDR2 sequences are SGHTA and FQGNSA. CDR3 loop: CASSLNTRGEAFF. The CDR3 DNA reads as TGTGCCAGCAGCTTAAATACCCGCGGTGAAGCTTTCTTT.

V and J are TRBV5-4 and TRBJ2-3; 12 bases match TRBD1. Germline CDR1 SGHNT, CDR2 YYREEE (reference sequence). Trimming removed 4 bases from V and 6 bases from J; junction bases left unmatched: 12. This CDR3 has 17 residues. CDR3 sequence: CASSPTRGTGGRDTQYF. The DNA for the CDR3 is TGTGCCAGCAGCCCGACCCGGGGGACAGGGGGCCGTGATACGCAGTATTTT. Supplemented by reference TRBV5-4 and TRBJ2-3, the full variable domain reads ETGVTQSPTHLIKTRGQQVTLRCSSQSGHNTVSWYQQALGQGPQFIFQYYREEENGRGNFPPRFSGLQFPNYSSELNVNALELDDSALYLCASSPTRGTGGRDTQYFGPGTRLTVL.

This rearrangement joins TRBV28 to TRBJ1-1; weak D call: TRBD1 (5 bases). The CDR3 sequence is 16 residues long. Germline CDR1 MDHEN, CDR2 SYDVKM. Deletions cut 7 bases from V and 6 bases from J, with 24 bases between. The CDR3 region is CASISPQGGRVSEAFF. The CDR3 nucleotides read TGTGCCAGCATCTCCCCCCAGGGCGGTAGGGTGTCTGAAGCTTTCTTT.

This clone appeared once. V gene TRBV20-1 combines with J gene TRBJ2-5, with 12 bases aligning to TRBD2. V lost 3 bases, J lost 5 bases, and 10 bases stayed unmatched. Germline loops: CDR1 DFQATT, CDR2 SNEGSKA (reference sequence). CDR3 length: 16 residues. This CDR3 reads CSASASGGASLETQYF. CDR3 DNA: TGCAGTGCTAGTGCTAGCGGGGGGGCCTCCCTCGAGACCCAGTACTTC.

Points on this clone: This sample includes further DNA sequences coding for the same CDR3. This chain connects TRBV29-1 to TRBJ2-1; the D is unclear. V lost 4 bases and J lost 0, with 7 bases in between. CDR1 is SQVTM and CDR2 is ANQGSEA in the germline V gene. This CDR3 comprises 13 residues. The CDR3 DNA follows: TGCAGCGTTGTTTCATCCTCCTACAATGAGCAGTTCTTC. This codes for CSVVSSSYNEQFF.

The V gene is TRBV7-6, the J gene TRBJ2-7, with D possibly being TRBD2 (5 bases). The V gene lost 5 bases and the J gene lost 5 bases, with 16 bases spanning the gap. Germline-derived CDR1 and CDR2 are SGHVS and FNYEAQ. The CDR3 length is 14 residues. The DNA of the CDR3 is TGTGCCAGCAGCCAAAATGGACCCGGGAACGAGCAGTACTTC. It yields the protein CASSQNGPGNEQYF.

This clone was counted a few times. Within the sample, other DNA sequences also encode this same CDR3. V and J are TRBV7-3 and TRBJ1-1; D possibly corresponds to TRBD1 (6 bases). The CDR3 consists of 13 residues. The germline gives CDR1 SGHTA, CDR2 FQGTGA. Trimming took off 3 bases at V and 2 bases at J, with 7 bases between the two ends. The chain's CDR3 is CASSLTGNTEAFF. In nucleotides, the CDR3 is TGTGCCAGCAGCTTGACAGGAAACACTGAAGCTTTCTTT. The whole variable domain, remainder taken from reference TRBV7-3 and TRBJ1-1, is GAGVSQTPSNKVTEKGKYVELRCDPISGHTALYWYRQSLGQGPEFLIYFQGTGAADDSGLPNDRFFAVRPEGSVSTLKIQRTERGDSAVYLCASSLTGNTEAFFGQGTRLTVV.

The chain combines TRBV2 with TRBJ2-5; D call uncertain. CDR3 size: 12 residues. From germline, CDR1 is SNHLY and CDR2 FYNNEI. V was cut by 2 bases and J by 5 bases, with 6 bases left in between. The CDR3 coding sequence is TGTGCCAGCAGTGAACCACAGGAGACCCAGTACTTC. It specifies CASSEPQETQYF.

The rearrangement links TRBV29-1 to TRBJ1-4; possibly TRBD1 for D (6 bases). V was clipped by 7 bases and J by 5 bases, with 17 bases between them. This CDR3 is 14 amino acids long. Per germline, CDR1 SQVTM and CDR2 ANQGSEA. CDR3 in amino acids: CSATGGRGNEKLFF. The CDR3, as DNA: TGCAGCGCCACCGGGGGGCGGGGGAATGAAAAACTGTTTTTT.

This clone appeared once. The sample holds other DNA sequences that translate to the same CDR3. The chain is built from TRBV2 and TRBJ1-1, with D possibly TRBD1 on 5 matching bases. This CDR3 is 13 amino acids long. V shed 2 bases and J shed 2 bases, with 6 bases lying between them. Per germline, CDR1 SNHLY and CDR2 FYNNEI. CDR3 sequence reads: CASSEQGNTEAFF. The CDR3 bases are TGTGCCAGCAGTGAACAGGGTAACACTGAAGCTTTCTTT.